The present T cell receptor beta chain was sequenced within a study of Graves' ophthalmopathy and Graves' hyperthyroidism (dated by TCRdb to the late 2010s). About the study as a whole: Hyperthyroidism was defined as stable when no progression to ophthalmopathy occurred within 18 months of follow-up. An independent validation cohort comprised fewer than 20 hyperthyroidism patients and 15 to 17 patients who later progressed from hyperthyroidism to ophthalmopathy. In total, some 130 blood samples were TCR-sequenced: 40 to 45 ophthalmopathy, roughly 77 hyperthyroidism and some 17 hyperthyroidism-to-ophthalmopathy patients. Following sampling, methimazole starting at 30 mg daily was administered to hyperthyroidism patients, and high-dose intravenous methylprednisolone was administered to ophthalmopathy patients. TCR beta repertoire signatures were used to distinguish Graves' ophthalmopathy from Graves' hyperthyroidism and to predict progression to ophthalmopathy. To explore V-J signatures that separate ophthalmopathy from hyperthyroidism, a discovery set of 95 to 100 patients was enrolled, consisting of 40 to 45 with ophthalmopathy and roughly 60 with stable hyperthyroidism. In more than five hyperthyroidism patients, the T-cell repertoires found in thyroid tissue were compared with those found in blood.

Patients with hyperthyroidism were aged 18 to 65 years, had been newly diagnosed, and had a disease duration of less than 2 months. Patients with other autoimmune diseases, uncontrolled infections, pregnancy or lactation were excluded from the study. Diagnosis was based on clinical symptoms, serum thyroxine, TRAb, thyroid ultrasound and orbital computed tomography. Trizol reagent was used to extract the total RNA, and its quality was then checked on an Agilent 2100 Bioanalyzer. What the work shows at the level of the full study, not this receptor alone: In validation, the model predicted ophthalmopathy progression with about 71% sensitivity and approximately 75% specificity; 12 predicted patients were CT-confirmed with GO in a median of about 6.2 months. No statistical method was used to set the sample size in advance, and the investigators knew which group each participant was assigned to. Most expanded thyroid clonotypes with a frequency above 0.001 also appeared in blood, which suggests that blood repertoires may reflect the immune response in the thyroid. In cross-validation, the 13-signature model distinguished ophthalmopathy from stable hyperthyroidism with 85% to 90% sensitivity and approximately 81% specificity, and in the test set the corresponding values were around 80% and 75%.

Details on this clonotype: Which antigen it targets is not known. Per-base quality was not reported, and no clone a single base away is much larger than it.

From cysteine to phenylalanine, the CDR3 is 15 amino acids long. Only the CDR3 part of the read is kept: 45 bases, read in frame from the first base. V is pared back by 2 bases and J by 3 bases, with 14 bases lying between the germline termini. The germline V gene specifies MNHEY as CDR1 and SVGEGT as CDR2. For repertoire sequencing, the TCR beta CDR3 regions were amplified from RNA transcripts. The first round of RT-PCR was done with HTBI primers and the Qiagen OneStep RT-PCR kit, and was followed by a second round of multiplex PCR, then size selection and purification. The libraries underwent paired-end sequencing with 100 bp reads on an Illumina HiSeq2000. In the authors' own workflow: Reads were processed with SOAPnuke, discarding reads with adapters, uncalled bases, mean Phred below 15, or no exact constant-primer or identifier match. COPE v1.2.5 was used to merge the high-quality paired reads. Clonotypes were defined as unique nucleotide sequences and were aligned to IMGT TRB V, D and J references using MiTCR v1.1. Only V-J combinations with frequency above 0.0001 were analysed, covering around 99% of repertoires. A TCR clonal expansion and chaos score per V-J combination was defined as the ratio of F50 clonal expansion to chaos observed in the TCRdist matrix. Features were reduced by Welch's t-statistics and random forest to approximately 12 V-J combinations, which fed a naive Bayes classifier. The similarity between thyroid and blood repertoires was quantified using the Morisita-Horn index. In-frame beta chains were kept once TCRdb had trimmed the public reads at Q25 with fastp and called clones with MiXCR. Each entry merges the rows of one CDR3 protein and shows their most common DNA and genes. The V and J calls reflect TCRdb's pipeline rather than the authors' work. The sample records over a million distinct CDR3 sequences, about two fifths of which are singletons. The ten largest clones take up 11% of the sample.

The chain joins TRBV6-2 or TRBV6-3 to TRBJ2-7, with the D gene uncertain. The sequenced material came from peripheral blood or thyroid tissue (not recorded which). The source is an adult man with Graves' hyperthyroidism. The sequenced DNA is TGTGCCAGCAGTTACCCACAGTACGCCTTCTACGAGCAGTACTTC. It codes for CASSYPQYAFYEQYF.